This T cell receptor beta chain was documented in a study of blood T cells in healthy people across ages. This clonotype was observed a handful of times. The antigen remains unidentified. The J segment lost 3 bases and the V segment lost 1 base, leaving 8 bases of the junction unmatched. The CDR3 has 16 amino acids. CDR1 SGHAT and CDR2 FQNNGV come from the germline V gene. For the second PCR, which ran for about 7 to 11 cycles, a sample-barcoded 5' primer and a J-beta primer mix were used. The template-switch adaptor, which had 12 random nucleotides, put a tag on each cDNA molecule. Each CDR3 protein gets one entry after TCRdb re-called the 5' RACE reads with MiXCR. The data show just under 750,000 distinct CDR3 sequences, 22% seen once. Overall study findings and caveats: Donors of long life had a larger count of naive CD4+ cells and greater diversity than aged donors.

The sequencing sample was made of blood. This chain connects TRBV11-2 to TRBJ2-7; 8 nucleotides agree with TRBD1. The receptor's source is a man between 65 and 85 years old in good health. CDR3 residues: CASSLGQGLDFYEQYF. In DNA form, the CDR3 reads TGTGCCAGCAGCTTAGGACAGGGGTTGGACTTCTACGAGCAGTACTTC.